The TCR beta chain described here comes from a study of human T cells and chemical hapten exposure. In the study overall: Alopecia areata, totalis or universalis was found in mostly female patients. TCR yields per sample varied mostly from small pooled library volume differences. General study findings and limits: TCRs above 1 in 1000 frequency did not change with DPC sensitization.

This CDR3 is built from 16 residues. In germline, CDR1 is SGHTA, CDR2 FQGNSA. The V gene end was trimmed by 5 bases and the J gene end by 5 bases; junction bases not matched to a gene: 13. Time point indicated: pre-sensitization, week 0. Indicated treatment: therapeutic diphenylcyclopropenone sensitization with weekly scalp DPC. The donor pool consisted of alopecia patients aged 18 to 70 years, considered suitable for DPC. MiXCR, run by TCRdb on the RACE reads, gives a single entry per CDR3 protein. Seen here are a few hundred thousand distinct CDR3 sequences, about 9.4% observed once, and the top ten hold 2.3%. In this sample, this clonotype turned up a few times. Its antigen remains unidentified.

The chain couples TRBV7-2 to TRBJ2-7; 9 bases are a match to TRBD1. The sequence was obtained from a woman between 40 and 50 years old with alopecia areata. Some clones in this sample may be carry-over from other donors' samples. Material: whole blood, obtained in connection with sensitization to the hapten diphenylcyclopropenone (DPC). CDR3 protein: CASSQRPGQGIHEQYF. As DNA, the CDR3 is TGTGCCAGCAGCCAACGTCCGGGACAGGGAATTCACGAGCAGTACTTC.